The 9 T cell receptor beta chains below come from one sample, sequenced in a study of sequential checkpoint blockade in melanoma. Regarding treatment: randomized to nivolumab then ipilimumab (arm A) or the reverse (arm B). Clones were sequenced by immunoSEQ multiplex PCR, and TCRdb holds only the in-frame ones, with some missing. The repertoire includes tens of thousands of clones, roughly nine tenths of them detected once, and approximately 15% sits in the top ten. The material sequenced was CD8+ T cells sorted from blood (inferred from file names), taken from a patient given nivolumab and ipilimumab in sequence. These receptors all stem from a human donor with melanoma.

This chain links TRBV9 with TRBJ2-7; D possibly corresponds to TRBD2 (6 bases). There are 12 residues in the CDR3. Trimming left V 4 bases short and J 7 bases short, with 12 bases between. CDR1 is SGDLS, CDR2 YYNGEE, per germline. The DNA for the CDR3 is TGTGCCAGCAGCCAAGTTGGGGGGGAGCAGTACTTC. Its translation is CASSQVGGEQYF.

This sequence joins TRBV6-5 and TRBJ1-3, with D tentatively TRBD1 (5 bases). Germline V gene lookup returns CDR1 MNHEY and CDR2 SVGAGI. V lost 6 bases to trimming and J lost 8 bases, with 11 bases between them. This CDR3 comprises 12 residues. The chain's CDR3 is CASRDLTDTIYF. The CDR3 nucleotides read TGTGCCAGCAGGGACCTGACAGACACCATATATTTT.

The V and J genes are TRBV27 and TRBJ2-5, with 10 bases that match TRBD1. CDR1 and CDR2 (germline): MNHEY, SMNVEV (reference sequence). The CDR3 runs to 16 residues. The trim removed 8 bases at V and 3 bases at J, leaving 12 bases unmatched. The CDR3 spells CASSLSGQGPKETQYF. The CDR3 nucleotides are TGTGCCAGCTCTCTGTCGGGACAGGGGCCGAAAGAGACCCAGTACTTC.

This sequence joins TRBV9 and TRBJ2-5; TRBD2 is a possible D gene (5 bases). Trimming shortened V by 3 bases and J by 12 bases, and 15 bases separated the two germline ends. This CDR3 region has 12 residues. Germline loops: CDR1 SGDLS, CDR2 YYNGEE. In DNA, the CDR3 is TGTGCCAGCAGCGCACTAGGAGACCCGAAGTACTTC. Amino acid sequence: CASSALGDPKYF.

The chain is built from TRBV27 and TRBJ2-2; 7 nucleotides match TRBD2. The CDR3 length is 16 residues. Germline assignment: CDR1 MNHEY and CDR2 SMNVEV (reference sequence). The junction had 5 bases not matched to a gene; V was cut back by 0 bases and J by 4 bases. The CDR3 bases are TGTGCCAGCAGTTTATCTGCGGGAGAAGTCACCGGGGAGCTGTTTTTT. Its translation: CASSLSAGEVTGELFF.

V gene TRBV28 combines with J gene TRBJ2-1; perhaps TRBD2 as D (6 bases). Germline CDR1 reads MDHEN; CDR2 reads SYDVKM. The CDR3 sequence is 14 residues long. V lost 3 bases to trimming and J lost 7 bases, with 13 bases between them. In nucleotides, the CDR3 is TGTGCCAGCAGTTTCCGAGGGAGGAGGAATGAGCAGTTCTTC. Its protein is CASSFRGRRNEQFF.

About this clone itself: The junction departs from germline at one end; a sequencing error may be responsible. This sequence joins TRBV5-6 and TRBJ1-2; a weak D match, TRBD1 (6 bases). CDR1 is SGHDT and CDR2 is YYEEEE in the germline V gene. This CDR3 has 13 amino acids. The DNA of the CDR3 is TGTGCCAGCAGCTTGGGGTGGACAGCCCCCGATGACTTC. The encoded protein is CASSLGWTAPDDF.

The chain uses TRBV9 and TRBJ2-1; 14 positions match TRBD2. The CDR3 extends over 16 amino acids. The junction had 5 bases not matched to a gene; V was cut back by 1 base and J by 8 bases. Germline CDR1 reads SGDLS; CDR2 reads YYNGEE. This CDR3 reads CASSVKGLAGVDEQFF. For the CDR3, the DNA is TGTGCCAGCAGCGTAAAGGGACTAGCGGGAGTCGATGAGCAGTTCTTC. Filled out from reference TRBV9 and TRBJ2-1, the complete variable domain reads DSGVTQTPKHLITATGQRVTLRCSPRSGDLSVYWYQQSLDQGLQFLIQYYNGEERAKGNILERFSAQQFPDLHSELNLSSLELGDSALYFCASSVKGLAGVDEQFFGPGTRLTVL.

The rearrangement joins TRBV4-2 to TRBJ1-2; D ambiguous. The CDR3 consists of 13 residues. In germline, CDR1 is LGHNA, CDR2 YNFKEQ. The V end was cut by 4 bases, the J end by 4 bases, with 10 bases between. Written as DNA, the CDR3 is TGTGCCAGCAGCCCTGCGCAATCCTATGGCTACACCTTC. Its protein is CASSPAQSYGYTF.